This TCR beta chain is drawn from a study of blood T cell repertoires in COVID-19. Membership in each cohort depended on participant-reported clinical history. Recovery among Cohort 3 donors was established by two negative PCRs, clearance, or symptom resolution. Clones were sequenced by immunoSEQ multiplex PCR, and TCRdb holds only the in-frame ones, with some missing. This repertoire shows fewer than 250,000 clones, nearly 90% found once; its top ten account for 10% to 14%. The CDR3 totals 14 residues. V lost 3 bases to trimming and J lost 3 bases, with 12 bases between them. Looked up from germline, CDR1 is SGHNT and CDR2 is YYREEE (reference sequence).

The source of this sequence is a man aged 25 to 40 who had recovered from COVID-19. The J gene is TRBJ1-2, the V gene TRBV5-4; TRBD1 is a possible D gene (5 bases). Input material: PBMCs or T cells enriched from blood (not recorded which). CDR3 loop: CASSWGGTYYGYTF. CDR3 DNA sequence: TGTGCCAGCAGCTGGGGAGGGACTTACTATGGCTACACCTTC.